These 18 T cell receptor beta chains were sequenced from one sample in a study of OX40 agonist ivuxolimab in advanced cancers. Only in-frame clones appear in the TCRdb table, and some are missing; sequencing was by immunoSEQ multiplex PCR. The sample includes approximately 65,000 clones, 87% of them seen just once. The material was CD4+ or CD8+ T cells sorted from blood, obtained in a trial of the OX40 agonist ivuxolimab. The receptors originated from an adult with an advanced solid tumor such as melanoma, head and neck, liver or kidney cancer.

The chain combines TRBV28 with TRBJ1-5, with 9 nucleotides matching TRBD1. This CDR3 has 12 amino acids. CDR1 and CDR2 (germline): MDHEN, SYDVKM. The CDR3 region has the DNA TGTCGGGCGGGGACAGGGAGGCAGCCCCAGCATTTT. It yields the protein CRAGTGRQPQHF.

The V gene is TRBV4-1, the J gene TRBJ1-5; tentative D call: TRBD1 (6 bases). The CDR3 is 18 residues long. CDR1 and CDR2 (germline): MGHRA, YSYEKL. V was pared by 2 bases and J by 6 bases, with 23 bases between. CDR3: CASSQPPRLAGVGQPQHF. CDR3 nucleotide sequence: TGCGCCAGCAGCCAACCCCCGCGCTTGGCAGGGGTGGGTCAGCCCCAGCATTTT.

V is TRBV18 and J is TRBJ1-1; weak D call: TRBD1 (5 bases). Germline V CDR1 and CDR2: KGHSH, LQKENI. The V end lost 8 bases, the J end lost 3 bases, and 13 bases lay between the germline ends. This CDR3 comprises 13 residues. CDR3 protein: CASTGGVDTEAFF. The CDR3 DNA reads TGTGCCAGCACCGGAGGGGTTGACACTGAAGCTTTCTTT.

The chain links TRBV5-6 to TRBJ2-5, with 10 nucleotides matching TRBD1. V shed 3 bases, J shed 2 bases, and the junction held 4 bases outside the gene matches. This CDR3 spans 15 amino acids. Germline V gene sequence: CDR1 SGHDT, CDR2 YYEEEE. In DNA, the CDR3 is TGTGCCAGCAGCTACCGGGACAGGGGACAAGAGACCCAGTACTTC. Residues: CASSYRDRGQETQYF.

This clone was picked up one time. V usage is TRBV6-4 and J usage is TRBJ2-5; 15 bases are shared with TRBD2. The CDR3 covers 20 residues. Germline assignment: CDR1 MRHNA and CDR2 SNTAGT. V was pared by 3 bases and J by 5 bases, with 16 bases of the junction left unmatched. CDR3 nucleotide sequence: TGTGCCAGCAGTGATTGGACTAGCGGGAGGGCCGGGGACACAATCGAGACCCAGTACTTC. Protein sequence: CASSDWTSGRAGDTIETQYF.

The genes are TRBV7-9 and TRBJ1-1; 7 nucleotides line up with TRBD1. Germline-derived CDR1 and CDR2 are SEHNR and FQNEAQ (reference sequence). The CDR3 extends over 14 amino acids. With 5 bases clipped from V and 1 base from J, the junction kept 4 bases outside the gene matches. The CDR3 sequence: CASSRTGANTEAFF. The CDR3, as DNA: TGTGCCAGCAGCCGTACAGGGGCGAACACTGAAGCTTTCTTT.

The rearrangement joins TRBV19 to TRBJ1-5; no clear D gene. This CDR3 contains 14 residues. V gave up 9 bases and J gave up 0 bases, with 12 bases separating them. Per the germline V gene, CDR1 is LNHDA and CDR2 is SQIVND (reference sequence). CDR3 sequence: CASRRTGSNQPQHF. In DNA, the CDR3 is TGTGCCAGCCGGCGGACTGGTAGCAATCAGCCCCAGCATTTT.

This clone was seen a single time. The chain joins TRBV7-3 to TRBJ2-2; D may correspond to TRBD1 or TRBD2 (5 bases each). CDR3 length: 15 amino acids. Per germline, CDR1 SGHTA and CDR2 FQGTGA. Trimming left V 1 base short and J 3 bases short, with 9 bases between. Here the CDR3 reads CASSLKGTHTGELFF. As DNA, the CDR3 is TGTGCCAGCAGCTTAAAAGGGACCCACACCGGGGAGCTGTTTTTT.

The chain uses TRBV6-4 and TRBJ2-5, with D possibly being TRBD1 (6 bases). The ends were cut back, 6 bases at V and 2 bases at J, with 13 bases in the middle. The CDR3 is 14 amino acids. CDR1 is MRHNA and CDR2 is SNTAGT in the germline V gene. In DNA, the CDR3 is TGTGCCAGCAGGTCCGGGACAAAACAAGAGACCCAGTACTTC. Amino acids: CASRSGTKQETQYF.

The chain links TRBV9 to TRBJ2-7; 8 bases align to TRBD1. CDR3 size: 14 residues. V lost 1 base and J lost 4; bases outside the gene matches: 4. Germline-derived CDR1 and CDR2 are SGDLS and YYNGEE. The CDR3, as DNA: TGTGCCAGCAGCGTATCCACAGGGGGGTACGAGCAGTACTTC. Amino acid sequence: CASSVSTGGYEQYF.

The J gene is TRBJ2-2, the V gene TRBV7-3, with D perhaps given as TRBD1 or TRBD2 (5 bases each). The V gene lost 5 bases and the J gene lost 6 bases, with 7 bases spanning the gap. Germline assignment: CDR1 SGHTA and CDR2 FQGTGA. The CDR3 contains 12 residues. CDR3 loop: CASSRGAGELFF. Written as DNA, the CDR3 is TGTGCCAGCAGCCGAGGGGCCGGGGAGCTGTTTTTT. The whole variable domain, remainder taken from reference TRBV7-3 and TRBJ2-2, is GAGVSQTPSNKVTEKGKYVELRCDPISGHTALYWYRQSLGQGPEFLIYFQGTGAADDSGLPNDRFFAVRPEGSVSTLKIQRTERGDSAVYLCASSRGAGELFFGEGSRLTVL.

The rearrangement uses TRBV7-9 and TRBJ2-5; D gene uncertain. CDR3 size: 12 residues. V lost 4 bases to trimming and J lost 7 bases, with 10 bases between them. The germline V gene has CDR1 SEHNR and CDR2 FQNEAQ (reference sequence). This CDR3 reads CASSSAAWTQYF. As DNA, the CDR3 is TGTGCCAGCAGCTCGGCAGCCTGGACCCAGTACTTC.

V and J are TRBV5-1 and TRBJ2-1, with D possibly TRBD1 on 6 matching bases. Trimming took off 3 bases at V and 8 bases at J, with 12 bases between the two ends. The germline V gene has CDR1 SGHRS and CDR2 YFSETQ. There are 13 residues in the CDR3. The CDR3 DNA follows: TGCGCCAGCAGCTCCTACAGGGTCCATGAGCAGTTCTTC. The encoded protein is CASSSYRVHEQFF.

The rearrangement joins TRBV19 to TRBJ2-1; D perhaps matches TRBD2 (6 bases). Germline assignment: CDR1 LNHDA and CDR2 SQIVND (reference sequence). With 6 bases removed from V and 4 bases from J, the gap between germline ends came to 13 bases. The CDR3 is made up of 14 amino acids. This CDR3 reads CASRGPEGYNEQFF. CDR3 sequence (DNA): TGTGCCAGTAGGGGACCGGAGGGTTACAATGAGCAGTTCTTC.

The chain carries TRBV28 and TRBJ1-5; TRBD1 aligns across 7 bases. This CDR3 comprises 16 residues. Trimming took 7 bases from V and 4 from J; bases not matched to a gene: 13. CDR1 is MDHEN and CDR2 is SYDVKM in the germline V gene. The DNA for the CDR3 is TGTGCCAGCACCGCGGAACAGGGGCGAGGGAATCAGCCCCAGCATTTT. This encodes CASTAEQGRGNQPQHF.

The chain combines TRBV19 with TRBJ2-2, with a tentative D call TRBD2 (5 bases). Germline loops: CDR1 LNHDA, CDR2 SQIVND (reference sequence). The CDR3 extends over 18 amino acids. Trimming removed 7 bases at V and 1 base at J, with 22 bases between. The CDR3 region has the DNA TGTGCCAGTACCCGGAGGAGCTACGTGTTTTTGAACACCGGGGAGCTGTTTTTT. As protein: CASTRRSYVFLNTGELFF. Complete variable domain (other parts from reference TRBV19 and TRBJ2-2): DGGITQSPKYLFRKEGQNVTLSCEQNLNHDAMYWYRQDPGQGLRLIYYSQIVNDFQKGDIAEGYSVSREKKESFPLTVTSAQKNPTAFYLCASTRRSYVFLNTGELFFGEGSRLTVL.

In its sample, this clone was seen once. The chain couples TRBV28 to TRBJ1-5; unclear D gene. The CDR3 sequence is 12 residues long. Germline CDR1 MDHEN, CDR2 SYDVKM. V was cut by 3 bases and J by 5 bases, with 5 bases left in between. CDR3 loop: CASSFGHQPQHF. The CDR3 coding sequence is TGTGCCAGCAGTTTTGGCCATCAGCCCCAGCATTTT.

This chain joins TRBV28 and TRBJ1-1, with a weak D call TRBD1 (6 bases). CDR3 size: 14 residues. Germline V gives CDR1 MDHEN, CDR2 SYDVKM. The V end lost 8 bases, the J end lost 0 bases, and 13 bases lay between the germline ends. The CDR3 sequence is CASGDTLVNTEAFF. Written as DNA, the CDR3 is TGTGCCAGCGGGGACACCTTAGTGAACACTGAAGCTTTCTTT.